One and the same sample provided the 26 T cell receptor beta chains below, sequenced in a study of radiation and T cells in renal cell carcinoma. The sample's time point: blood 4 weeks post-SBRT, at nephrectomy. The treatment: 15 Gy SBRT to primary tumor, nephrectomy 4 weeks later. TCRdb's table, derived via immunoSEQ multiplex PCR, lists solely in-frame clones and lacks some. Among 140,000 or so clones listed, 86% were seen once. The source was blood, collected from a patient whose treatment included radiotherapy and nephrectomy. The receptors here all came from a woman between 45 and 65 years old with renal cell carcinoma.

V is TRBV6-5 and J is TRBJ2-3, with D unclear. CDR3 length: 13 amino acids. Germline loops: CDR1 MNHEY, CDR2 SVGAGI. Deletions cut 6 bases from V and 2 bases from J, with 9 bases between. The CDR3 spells CASSLQHTDTQYF. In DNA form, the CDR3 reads TGTGCCAGCAGCCTACAACACACAGATACGCAGTATTTT.

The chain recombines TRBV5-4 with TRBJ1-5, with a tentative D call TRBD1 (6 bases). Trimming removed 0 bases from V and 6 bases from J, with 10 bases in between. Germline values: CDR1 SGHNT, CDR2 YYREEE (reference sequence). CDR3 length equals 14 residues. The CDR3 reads CASSLAGASQPQHF. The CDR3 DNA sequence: TGTGCCAGCAGCTTGGCAGGGGCCTCTCAGCCCCAGCATTTT.

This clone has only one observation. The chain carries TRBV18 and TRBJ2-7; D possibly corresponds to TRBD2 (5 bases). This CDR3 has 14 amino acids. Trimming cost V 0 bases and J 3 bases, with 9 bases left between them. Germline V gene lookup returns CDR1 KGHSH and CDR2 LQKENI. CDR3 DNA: TGTGCCAGCTCACCACCCGGGGTGCGCTACGAGCAGTACTTC. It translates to CASSPPGVRYEQYF.

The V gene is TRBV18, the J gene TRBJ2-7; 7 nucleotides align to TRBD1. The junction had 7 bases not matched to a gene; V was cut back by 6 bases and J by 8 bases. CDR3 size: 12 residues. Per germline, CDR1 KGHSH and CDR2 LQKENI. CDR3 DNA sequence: TGTGCCAGCTCCCCTGAGGGACAGAAGCAGTACTTC. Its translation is CASSPEGQKQYF.

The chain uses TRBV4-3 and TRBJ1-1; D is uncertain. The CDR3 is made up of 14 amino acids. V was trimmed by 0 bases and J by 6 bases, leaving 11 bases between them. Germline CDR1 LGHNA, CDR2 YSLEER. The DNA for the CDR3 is TGCGCCAGCAGCCAAGATTCTGGGTGGGCTGAAGCTTTCTTT. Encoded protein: CASSQDSGWAEAFF.

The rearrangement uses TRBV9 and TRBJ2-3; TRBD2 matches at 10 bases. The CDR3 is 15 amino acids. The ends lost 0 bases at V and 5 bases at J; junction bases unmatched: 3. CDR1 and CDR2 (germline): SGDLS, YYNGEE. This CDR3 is CASSVEAGGVDTQYF. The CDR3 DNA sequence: TGTGCCAGCAGCGTAGAAGCGGGAGGGGTAGATACGCAGTATTTT.

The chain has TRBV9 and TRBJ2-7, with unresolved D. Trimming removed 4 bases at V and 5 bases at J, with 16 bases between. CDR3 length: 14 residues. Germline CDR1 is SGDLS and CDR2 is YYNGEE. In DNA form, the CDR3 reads TGTGCCAGCAGCCCCAGCGCGCAGTATAACGAGCAGTACTTC. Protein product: CASSPSAQYNEQYF.

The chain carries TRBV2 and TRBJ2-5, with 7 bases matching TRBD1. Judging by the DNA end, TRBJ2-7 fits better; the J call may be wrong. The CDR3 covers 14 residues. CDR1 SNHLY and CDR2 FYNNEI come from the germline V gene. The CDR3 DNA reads TGTGCCAGTAATAAACAGGGGATCGAGAACGAGCAGTACTTC. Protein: CASNKQGIENEQYF.

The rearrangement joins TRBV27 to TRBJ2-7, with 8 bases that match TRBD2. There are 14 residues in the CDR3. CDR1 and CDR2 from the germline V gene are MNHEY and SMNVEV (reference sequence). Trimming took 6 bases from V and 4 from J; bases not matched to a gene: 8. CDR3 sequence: CASSRAGDFYEQYF. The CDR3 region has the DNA TGTGCCAGCAGCCGAGCGGGGGACTTTTACGAGCAGTACTTC.

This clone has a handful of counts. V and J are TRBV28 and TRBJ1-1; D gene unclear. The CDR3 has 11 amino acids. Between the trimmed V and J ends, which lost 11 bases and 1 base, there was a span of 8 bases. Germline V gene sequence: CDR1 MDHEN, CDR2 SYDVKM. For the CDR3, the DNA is TGTGCCCTCTCGGCGAACACTGAAGCTTTCTTT. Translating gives CALSANTEAFF. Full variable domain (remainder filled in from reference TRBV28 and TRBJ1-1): DVKVTQSSRYLVKRTGEKVFLECVQDMDHENMFWYRQDPGLGLRLIYFSYDVKMKEKGDIPEGYSVSREKKERFSLILESASTNQTSMYLCALSANTEAFFGQGTRLTVV.

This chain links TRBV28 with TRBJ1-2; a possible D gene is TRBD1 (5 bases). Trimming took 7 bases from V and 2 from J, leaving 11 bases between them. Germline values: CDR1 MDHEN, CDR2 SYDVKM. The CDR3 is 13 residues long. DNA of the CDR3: TGTGCCAGCACTAGGGCAGGGAACTATGGCTACACCTTC. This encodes CASTRAGNYGYTF.

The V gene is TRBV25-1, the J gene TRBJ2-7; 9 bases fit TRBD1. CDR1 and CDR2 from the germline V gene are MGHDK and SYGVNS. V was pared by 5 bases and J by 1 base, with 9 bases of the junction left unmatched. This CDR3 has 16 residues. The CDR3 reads CASSLQGQGSSYEQYF. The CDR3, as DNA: TGTGCCAGCAGTCTACAAGGACAGGGGTCATCCTACGAGCAGTACTTC.

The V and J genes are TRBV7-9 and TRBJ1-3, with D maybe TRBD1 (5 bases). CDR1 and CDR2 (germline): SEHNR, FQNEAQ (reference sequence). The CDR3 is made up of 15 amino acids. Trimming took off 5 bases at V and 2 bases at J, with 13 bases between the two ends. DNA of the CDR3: TGTGCCAGCAGCCCCACAGGAGTCCCTGGAAACACCATATATTTT. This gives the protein CASSPTGVPGNTIYF.

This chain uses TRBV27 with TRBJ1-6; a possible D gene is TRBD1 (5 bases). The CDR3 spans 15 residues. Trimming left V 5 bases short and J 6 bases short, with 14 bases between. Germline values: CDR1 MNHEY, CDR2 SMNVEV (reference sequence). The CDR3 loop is CASSRRGPGNSPLHF. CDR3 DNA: TGTGCCAGCAGTAGAAGGGGCCCGGGTAATTCACCCCTCCACTTT.

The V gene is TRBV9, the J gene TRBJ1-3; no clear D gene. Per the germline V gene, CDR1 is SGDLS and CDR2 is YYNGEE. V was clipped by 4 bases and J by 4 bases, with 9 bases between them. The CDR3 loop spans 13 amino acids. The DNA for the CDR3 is TGTGCCAGCAGCCCCCCCGCGGGAAACACCATATATTTT. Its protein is CASSPPAGNTIYF. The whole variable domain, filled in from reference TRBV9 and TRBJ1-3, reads DSGVTQTPKHLITATGQRVTLRCSPRSGDLSVYWYQQSLDQGLQFLIQYYNGEERAKGNILERFSAQQFPDLHSELNLSSLELGDSALYFCASSPPAGNTIYFGEGSWLTVV.

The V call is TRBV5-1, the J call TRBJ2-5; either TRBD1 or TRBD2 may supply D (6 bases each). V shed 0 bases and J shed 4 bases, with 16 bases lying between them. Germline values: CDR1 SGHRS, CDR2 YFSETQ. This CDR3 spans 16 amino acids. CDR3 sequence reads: CASSLVGGRDGETQYF. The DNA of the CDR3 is TGCGCCAGCAGCTTGGTAGGGGGGCGCGACGGAGAGACCCAGTACTTC.

DNA for the CDR3: TGTGCCAGCAGCTTAGCGAGGACTAGCGGCCGCCGACGGAGTGAGCAGTTCTTC. Its protein product is CASSLARTSGRRRSEQFF. The rearrangement links TRBV7-2 to TRBJ2-1; 10 positions match TRBD2. The length of the CDR3 is 18 residues. V dropped 0 bases and J dropped 9; count of bases not matched to a gene: 14. The germline gives CDR1 SGHTA, CDR2 FQGNSA.

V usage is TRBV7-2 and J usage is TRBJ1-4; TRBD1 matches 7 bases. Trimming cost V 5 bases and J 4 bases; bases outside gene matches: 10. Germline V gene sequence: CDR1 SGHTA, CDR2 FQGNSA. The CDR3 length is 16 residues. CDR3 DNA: TGTGCCAGCAGCCCTGAGGGGGCGGGGGGTAATGAAAAACTGTTTTTT. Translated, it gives CASSPEGAGGNEKLFF.

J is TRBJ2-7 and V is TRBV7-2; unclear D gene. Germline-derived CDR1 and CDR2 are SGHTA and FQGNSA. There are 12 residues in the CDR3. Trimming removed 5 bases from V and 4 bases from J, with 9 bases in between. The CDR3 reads CASSPNRYEQYF. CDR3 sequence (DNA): TGTGCCAGCAGCCCCAATCGATACGAGCAGTACTTC.

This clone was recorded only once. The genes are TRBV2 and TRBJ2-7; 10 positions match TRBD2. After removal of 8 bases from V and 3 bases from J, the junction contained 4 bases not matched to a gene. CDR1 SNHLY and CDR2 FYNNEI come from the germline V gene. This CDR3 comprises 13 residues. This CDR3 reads CASGGLANYEQYF. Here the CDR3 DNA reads TGTGCCAGCGGGGGACTAGCGAACTACGAGCAGTACTTC.

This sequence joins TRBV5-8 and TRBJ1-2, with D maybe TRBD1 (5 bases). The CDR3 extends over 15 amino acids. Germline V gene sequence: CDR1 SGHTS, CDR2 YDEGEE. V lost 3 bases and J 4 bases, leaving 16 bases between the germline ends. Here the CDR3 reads CASSSHRQSLYGYTF. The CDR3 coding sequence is TGTGCCAGCAGCTCTCACCGACAGTCCCTCTATGGCTACACCTTC.

CDR3 in amino acids: CASSIDSSHTEAFF. In DNA, the CDR3 is TGTGCCAGCAGCATCGACAGTAGTCACACTGAAGCTTTCTTT. This rearrangement joins TRBV5-6 to TRBJ1-1; possible D gene TRBD1, 5 bases. Germline V gene sequence: CDR1 SGHDT, CDR2 YYEEEE. V dropped 4 bases and J dropped 3 bases, with 13 bases sitting between them. The CDR3 sequence is 14 residues long.

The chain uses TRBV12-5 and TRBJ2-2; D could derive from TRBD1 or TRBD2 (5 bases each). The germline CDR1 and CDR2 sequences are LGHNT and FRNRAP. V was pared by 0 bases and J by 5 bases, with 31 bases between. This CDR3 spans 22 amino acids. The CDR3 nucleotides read TGTGCTAGTGGTTTGGTAAGAAACCCTCGACGGGACCAGGGTGTGGGAACCGGGGAGCTGTTTTTT. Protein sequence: CASGLVRNPRRDQGVGTGELFF.

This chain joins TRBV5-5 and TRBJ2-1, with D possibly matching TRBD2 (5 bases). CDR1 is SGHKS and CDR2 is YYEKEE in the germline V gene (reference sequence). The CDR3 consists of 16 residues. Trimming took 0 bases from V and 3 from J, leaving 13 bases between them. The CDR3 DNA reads TGTGCCAGCAGCTTGGATGTCGGGGTCAGCTACAATGAGCAGTTCTTC. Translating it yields CASSLDVGVSYNEQFF.

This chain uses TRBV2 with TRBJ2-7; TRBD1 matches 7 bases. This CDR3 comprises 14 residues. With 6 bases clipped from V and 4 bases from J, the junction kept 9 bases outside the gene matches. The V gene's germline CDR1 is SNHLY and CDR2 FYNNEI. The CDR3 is CASRPGQVGYEQYF. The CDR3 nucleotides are TGTGCCAGCAGACCCGGACAGGTTGGGTACGAGCAGTACTTC.

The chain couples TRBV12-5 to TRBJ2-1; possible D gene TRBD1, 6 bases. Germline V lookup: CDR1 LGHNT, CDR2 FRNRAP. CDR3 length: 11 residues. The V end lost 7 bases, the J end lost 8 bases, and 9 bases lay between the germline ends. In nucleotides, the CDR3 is TGTGCTAGTGCCAGGGGTCATGAGCAGTTCTTC. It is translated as CASARGHEQFF.